These T cell receptor beta chains were read from a single sample in a study of control samples from healthy donors and cancer patients. Some clones are missing from TCRdb's copy, which holds only in-frame ones; the method was immunoSEQ multiplex PCR. This sample has some 82,000 clones, with around 87% found just once. Sequencing was performed on blood. The receptors originated from a man in his fifties in good health. CDR3s include the opening cysteine and the closing phenylalanine or tryptophan. A D gene is named only where the DNA matches it firmly. The listing skips clone size in some rows; elsewhere it reads once, few, many or a size class.

D gene	V gene	clone size	J gene	CDR3 protein	CDR3 DNA
-	TRBV19	-	TRBJ1-1	CASSIEGLRNTEAFF	TGTGCCAGTAGTATAGAGGGTCTTCGGAACACTGAAGCTTTCTTT
TRBD1	TRBV19	few	TRBJ1-5	CASSGTVNQPQHF	TGTGCCAGTAGTGGGACAGTTAATCAGCCCCAGCATTTT
-	TRBV11-2	few	TRBJ1-1	CASLQGGGRTEAFF	TGTGCCAGCTTACAGGGTGGGGGAAGGACTGAAGCTTTCTTT
-	TRBV18	-	TRBJ2-5	CASSLLLGEAQYF	TGTGCCAGCTCACTTCTCTTGGGGGAGGCCCAGTACTTC
TRBD2	TRBV2	-	TRBJ2-3	CASSERGEGDTQYF	TGTGCCAGCAGCGAGCGGGGAGAAGGAGATACGCAGTATTTT
TRBD2	TRBV4-3	-	TRBJ2-2	CASSQDGRLAGRTGELFF	TGCGCCAGCAGCCAAGATGGGAGACTAGCGGGGAGAACCGGGGAGCTGTTTTTT
-	TRBV10-3	-	TRBJ2-1	CAISESKEARGNEQFF	TGTGCCATCAGTGAGTCGAAGGAAGCGAGAGGGAATGAGCAGTTCTTC
-	TRBV7-8	-	TRBJ2-2	CASSLLDGSNTGELFF	TGTGCCAGCAGCTTATTAGACGGATCGAACACCGGGGAGCTGTTTTTT
TRBD2	TRBV11-3	-	TRBJ2-7	CASSLDYFSKGAGGVYEQYF	TGTGCCAGCAGCTTAGATTATTTCTCCAAAGGGGCGGGAGGGGTCTACGAGCAGTACTTC
-	TRBV3-1/TRBV3-2	-	TRBJ1-2	CASSPSVGGGYTF	TGTGCCAGCAGCCCCTCCGTGGGAGGCGGCTACACCTTC
-	TRBV27	-	TRBJ1-1	CASQGNTEAFF	TGTGCCAGCCAGGGGAACACTGAAGCTTTCTTT
-	TRBV25-1	-	TRBJ1-5	CASSDHRDNQPQHF	TGTGCCAGCAGTGACCACAGGGATAATCAGCCCCAGCATTTT
-	TRBV4-2	-	TRBJ1-5	CASSQDLSNQPQHF	TGTGCCAGCAGCCAAGATTTAAGCAATCAGCCCCAGCATTTT
-	TRBV28	once	TRBJ1-5	CASSSRGLFGPQHF	TGTGCCAGCAGTAGCAGGGGCCTGTTCGGGCCCCAGCATTTT
-	TRBV11-3	few	TRBJ1-2	CASSLEGRQGDYGYTF	TGTGCCAGCAGCTTAGAAGGAAGACAAGGGGACTATGGCTACACCTTC
-	TRBV4-1	-	TRBJ1-6	CASSQDRANSPLHF	TGCGCCAGCAGCCAAGATCGGGCCAATTCACCCCTCCACTTT
TRBD2	TRBV6-5	-	TRBJ2-1	CASSETSGRDEQFF	TGTGCCAGCTCTGAGACTAGCGGGAGAGATGAGCAGTTCTTC
-	TRBV6-5	-	TRBJ1-1	CASSYSVLNTEAFF	TGTGCCAGCAGTTATTCGGTCCTGAACACTGAAGCTTTCTTT
-	TRBV12-3/TRBV12-4	-	TRBJ2-5	CASSFEGETQYF	TGTGCCAGCAGTTTTGAGGGGGAGACCCAGTACTTC
TRBD1	TRBV5-6	-	TRBJ2-3	CASSPPTGTQYF	TGTGCCAGCAGCCCCCCGACAGGGACGCAGTATTTT
TRBD2	TRBV9	-	TRBJ2-1	CASSVYGGGIGEQFF	TGTGCCAGCAGCGTATATGGGGGAGGGATTGGTGAGCAGTTCTTC
-	TRBV7-2	-	TRBJ2-1	CASSPRASAGSYNEQFF	TGTGCCAGCAGCCCTCGGGCTAGCGCAGGTTCCTACAATGAGCAGTTCTTC
TRBD1	TRBV5-4	-	TRBJ2-7	CASSFDRVYEQYF	TGTGCCAGCAGCTTCGACAGGGTCTACGAGCAGTACTTC
TRBD2	TRBV5-1	-	TRBJ2-7	CASRNGTSGSYEQYF	TGCGCCAGCAGGAATGGGACTAGCGGTTCCTACGAGCAGTACTTC
-	TRBV19	-	TRBJ2-3	CASSMGGGRTDTQYF	TGTGCCAGTAGTATGGGAGGGGGGAGAACAGATACGCAGTATTTT
-	TRBV6-1	-	TRBJ1-6	CASSEANPRDSPLHF	TGTGCCAGCAGTGAAGCGAACCCACGGGATTCACCCCTCCACTTT
TRBD1	TRBV4-3	-	TRBJ2-5	CASSLNRGRGETQYF	TGCGCCAGCAGCCTAAACAGGGGGCGAGGGGAGACCCAGTACTTC
-	TRBV24-1	-	TRBJ1-5	CATSDTGTQPQHF	TGTGCCACCAGTGATACAGGGACTCAGCCCCAGCATTTT
-	TRBV29-1	-	TRBJ2-7	CSVAGAPERSYEQYF	TGCAGCGTTGCAGGGGCCCCGGAGCGGTCCTACGAGCAGTACTTC
-	TRBV30	-	TRBJ2-1	CAWSVSTINEQFF	TGTGCCTGGAGTGTATCAACAATCAATGAGCAGTTCTTC
-	TRBV18	once	TRBJ2-1	CASSPSIGDEGFNEQFF	TGTGCCAGCTCACCAAGTATAGGGGACGAAGGCTTCAATGAGCAGTTCTTC
-	TRBV4-2	once	TRBJ1-2	CASSQDTGPIYGYTF	TGTGCCAGCAGCCAAGACACAGGGCCCATCTATGGCTACACCTTC
-	TRBV12-3/TRBV12-4	-	TRBJ1-5	CASSLDPNQPQHF	TGTGCCAGCAGTTTAGACCCCAATCAGCCCCAGCATTTT
-	TRBV7-2	-	TRBJ1-1	CASSLDGVGTEAFF	TGTGCCAGCAGCTTAGATGGGGTGGGAACTGAAGCTTTCTTT
-	TRBV3-1/TRBV3-2	-	TRBJ2-1	CASSRDVSGTKEQFF	TGTGCCAGCAGCCGAGATGTTTCCGGTACTAAAGAGCAGTTCTTC
TRBD2	TRBV5-6	-	TRBJ2-3	CASSPQTRGGLGDTQYF	TGTGCCAGCAGCCCCCAGACGCGGGGGGGCCTTGGGGATACGCAGTATTTT
-	TRBV19	-	TRBJ2-1	CASSIGKGTEQFF	TGTGCCAGTAGTATAGGGAAGGGGACTGAGCAGTTCTTC
TRBD1	TRBV11-1	-	TRBJ1-1	CASRAGTVTEAFF	TGTGCCAGCAGGGCCGGGACAGTCACTGAAGCTTTCTTT
-	TRBV25-1	-	TRBJ1-2	CASSEVGAHGYTF	TGTGCCAGCAGTGAGGTGGGGGCACATGGCTACACCTTC
TRBD1	TRBV6-2/TRBV6-3	-	TRBJ1-1	CASSQRDSHTEAFF	TGTGCCAGCAGCCAAAGGGACAGTCACACTGAAGCTTTCTTT
TRBD1	TRBV14	-	TRBJ1-2	CASSQFEGAGYGYTF	TGTGCCAGCAGCCAATTTGAGGGGGCCGGCTATGGCTACACCTTC
-	TRBV11-2	once	TRBJ1-4	CASSLGANEKLFF	TGTGCCAGCAGCTTAGGGGCCAATGAAAAACTGTTTTTT
-	TRBV7-2	once	TRBJ1-5	CASSLGGPAFSNQPQHF	TGTGCCAGCAGCTTAGGGGGACCGGCCTTTAGCAATCAGCCCCAGCATTTT
-	TRBV7-9	once	TRBJ2-1	CASSPRSGNEQFF	TGTGCCAGCAGCCCCCGGTCCGGGAATGAGCAGTTCTTC
-	TRBV10-1	-	TRBJ1-1	CASSELPGNTEAFF	TGCGCCAGCAGTGAGTTGCCAGGGAACACTGAAGCTTTCTTT
TRBD2	TRBV28	once	TRBJ2-5	CASSLAGGNQETQYF	TGTGCCAGCAGCCTAGCGGGGGGCAACCAAGAGACCCAGTACTTC
TRBD1	TRBV29-1	-	TRBJ2-1	CSADLLDRGYNEQFF	TGCAGCGCCGACCTCCTAGACAGGGGATACAATGAGCAGTTCTTC
-	TRBV24-1	-	TRBJ1-2	CATSDPGAYGYTF	TGTGCCACCAGTGACCCTGGAGCCTATGGCTACACCTTC
-	TRBV24-1	-	TRBJ1-1	CATSDGPDTEAFF	TGTGCCACCAGTGATGGGCCCGACACTGAAGCTTTCTTT
-	TRBV18	-	TRBJ1-4	CASSPTGTNEKLFF	TGTGCCAGCTCACCGACAGGCACTAATGAAAAACTGTTTTTT
-	TRBV18	once	TRBJ2-5	CASSLGTGQLTPQYF	TGTGCCAGCTCACTTGGGACGGGACAATTGACTCCCCAGTACTTC
TRBD1	TRBV24-1	-	TRBJ1-2	CATSDRDRVYGYTF	TGTGCCACCAGTGATCGGGACAGGGTTTATGGCTACACCTTC
TRBD1	TRBV4-3	-	TRBJ1-1	CASSQSQGARTEAFF	TGCGCCAGCAGCCAATCACAGGGGGCGCGCACTGAAGCTTTCTTT
TRBD2	TRBV7-3	-	TRBJ2-1	CASSSLAGASSYNEQFF	TGTGCCAGCAGCTCTCTAGCGGGGGCGAGCTCCTACAATGAGCAGTTCTTC
-	TRBV6-5	-	TRBJ2-1	CASSTELGEQFF	TGTGCCAGCAGTACGGAGTTGGGTGAGCAGTTCTTC
TRBD1	TRBV19	-	TRBJ1-1	CASSSGQGYTEAFF	TGTGCCAGTAGTTCTGGACAGGGGTACACTGAAGCTTTCTTT
-	TRBV24-1	-	TRBJ1-5	CATSTGHTNQPQHF	TGTGCCACCAGTACAGGACACACAAATCAGCCCCAGCATTTT
-	TRBV7-8	-	TRBJ1-2	CASSSRLGGRDGYTF	TGTGCCAGCAGCTCCCGCCTCGGGGGCCGAGATGGCTACACCTTC
-	TRBV4-1	-	TRBJ1-1	CASSEGTVNTEAFF	TGCGCCAGCAGCGAAGGAACAGTGAACACTGAAGCTTTCTTT